This TCR beta chain was sequenced in a study of blood T cell repertoires in COVID-19. Study overall: The study drew acute and convalescent COVID-19 samples from the United States, Italy and Spain.

Profiling relied on immunoSEQ multiplex PCR, and the TCRdb table lists in-frame clones only, not all of them. The sample lists 200,000 to 300,000 clones; approximately 87% were seen once. With 7 bases clipped from V and 4 bases from J, the junction kept 9 bases outside the gene matches. Germline lookup yields CDR1 WSHSY and CDR2 SAAADI. The CDR3 has 15 residues. The source material was peripheral blood. This chain joins TRBV10-2 and TRBJ1-3; 8 positions match TRBD1. This receptor was obtained from a human donor in a cohort sampled during active COVID-19. This CDR3 is CASKVIGQGGNTIYF. CDR3 coding DNA: TGCGCCAGCAAAGTAATTGGACAGGGAGGAAACACCATATATTTT.